The 5 T cell receptor beta chains below come from one sample, sequenced in a study of T cells in women clearing cervical HPV infection. Repertoires were generated with immunoSEQ multiplex PCR, while TCRdb's copy carries only in-frame clones and drops some. The sample table sets out 40,000 or so clones. The sequenced sample consisted of blood buffy coat. Receptors originate from a woman aged 18-69 years with a cervical HPV16 infection that either progressed to CIN3+ or cleared (not recorded which).

On this clone: The sequenced fragment ends 3 residues before the CDR3 boundary, so the rest is inferred from the germline J gene. V usage is TRBV19 and J usage is TRBJ2-7; TRBD1 aligns across 9 bases. V lost 3 bases and J lost 6; bases outside the gene matches: 9. This CDR3 has 15 amino acids. CDR1 LNHDA and CDR2 SQIVND come from the germline V gene (reference sequence). CDR3 region: CASSINRDRAGEQYF. The CDR3 DNA, read in part, is TGTGCCAGTAGTATCAACCGGGACAGGGCTGGCGAG.

Concerning this clone: The junction departs from the called germline gene at one end, perhaps through a read error. The read gets to within 3 residues of the CDR3 end, and the germline J gene fills in the rest. The same CDR3 can be traced to other DNA sequences in this sample. The rearrangement joins TRBV2 to TRBJ1-3; D possibly corresponds to TRBD1 (5 bases). The length of the CDR3 is 15 residues. The germline V gene encodes CDR1 SNHLY and CDR2 FYNNEI. The CDR3 loop is CASSTQGGSGNTIYF. Partial CDR3 DNA: TGTGCCAGCAGTACTCAGGGTGGGTCAGGAAACACG.

Remarks on this clone: The CDR3 extends 3 residues past the end of the read, so its final part is completed from the germline J gene. This chain links TRBV30 with TRBJ2-1; the D gene is possibly TRBD1 (5 bases). Germline V lookup: CDR1 GTSNPN, CDR2 SVGIG (reference sequence). V dropped 5 bases and J dropped 0 bases, with 11 bases sitting between them. This CDR3 has 14 residues. The sequenced CDR3 bases are TGTGCCTGGGGCTGGGGCAGCTCCTACAATGAG. Amino acids: CAWGWGSSYNE. From start to end, the CDR3 is CAWGWGSSYNEQFF.

Points on this clone: The read ends 3 residues before the CDR3 terminus; that terminus is restored from the germline J gene. V gene TRBV2 combines with J gene TRBJ2-7; perhaps TRBD2 as D (6 bases). CDR1 is SNHLY and CDR2 is FYNNEI in the germline V gene. V was trimmed by 6 bases and J by 3 bases, leaving 12 bases between them. This CDR3 has 13 residues. The covered CDR3 bases are TGTGCCAGCAGGGTCCCCGGGGGCTACGAG. Translating it yields CASRVPGGYE. The full CDR3 is CASRVPGGYEQYF.

As concerns this clone: The read finishes 3 residues shy of the CDR3 end, and the germline J gene is used to complete it. V usage is TRBV2 and J usage is TRBJ2-3, with D possibly TRBD2 on 6 matching bases. The CDR3 covers 16 residues. Trimming took off 3 bases at V and 2 bases at J, with 15 bases between the two ends. Looked up from germline, CDR1 is SNHLY and CDR2 is FYNNEI. CDR3 DNA (partial): TGTGCCAGCAGTGATTCGAGCGGAGGGCACACAGATACG. Amino acids: CASSDSSGGHTDT. The entire CDR3 protein is CASSDSSGGHTDTQYF. Full variable domain (remainder filled in from reference TRBV2 and TRBJ2-3): EPEVTQTPSHQVTQMGQEVILRCVPISNHLYFYWYRQILGQKVEFLVSFYNNEISEKSEIFDDQFSVERPDGSNFTLKIRSTKLEDSAMYFCASSDSSGGHTDTQYFGPGTRLTVL.